The 13 T cell receptor beta chains reported below all come from one sample, sequenced in a study of blood T cell repertoires in COVID-19. Sequenced by immunoSEQ multiplex PCR; TCRdb stores in-frame clones only, minus some. The top ten hold roughly 2.9% of the sample, which has under 200,000 clones, 75% to 90% seen once. The sample taken for sequencing was peripheral blood. These TCRs come from a woman aged 55-70 years with acute or convalescent COVID-19.

This clone occurred once. The chain has TRBV6-5 and TRBJ1-6; D is unclear. Germline-derived CDR1 and CDR2 are MNHEY and SVGAGI. This CDR3 comprises 14 residues. The V gene lost 5 bases and the J gene lost 9 bases, with 14 bases spanning the gap. Here the CDR3 DNA reads TGTGCCAGCAGTACAAGACATCCGAGTTCACCCCTCCACTTT. It translates to CASSTRHPSSPLHF.

This clone was recorded a few times. The V and J genes are TRBV4-1 and TRBJ1-6, with 7 bases fitting TRBD1. This CDR3 has 17 amino acids. J gave up 0 bases and V 6 bases, and 8 bases lay outside the gene matches. Germline CDR1 reads MGHRA; CDR2 reads YSYEKL. The CDR3 loop is CASRVQGLSSYNSPLHF. The CDR3 DNA follows: TGCGCCAGCAGAGTACAGGGGCTGAGCTCCTATAATTCACCCCTCCACTTT.

The chain uses TRBV5-1 and TRBJ1-2, with D possibly TRBD1 on 6 matching bases. CDR3 length: 13 amino acids. In germline, CDR1 is SGHRS, CDR2 YFSETQ. V shed 4 bases and J shed 6 bases, with 13 bases lying between them. In nucleotides, the CDR3 is TGCGCCAGCAGCCCCACAGGGAATCATGGCTACACCTTC. It is translated as CASSPTGNHGYTF.

This clone came up a few times. The rearrangement uses TRBV7-3 and TRBJ1-1, with 7 bases that match TRBD1. Trimming at V came to 8 bases and at J to 10 bases, leaving 13 bases not matched to a gene. The CDR3 extends over 13 amino acids. CDR1 and CDR2 (germline): SGHTA, FQGTGA. The CDR3 spells CASLLTRDSRAFF. In DNA, the CDR3 is TGTGCCAGCCTACTTACCAGGGACAGTCGAGCTTTCTTT.

The chain recombines TRBV4-2 with TRBJ1-5; perhaps TRBD1 as D (6 bases). Trimming removed 2 bases from V and 6 bases from J, with 14 bases in between. CDR3 length: 15 amino acids. CDR1 LGHNA and CDR2 YNFKEQ come from the germline V gene. The CDR3 reads CASSQNREPPQPQHF. The CDR3 region has the DNA TGTGCCAGCAGCCAAAACAGGGAGCCTCCTCAGCCCCAGCATTTT.

The V and J genes are TRBV5-1 and TRBJ1-6; no clear D. Per the germline V gene, CDR1 is SGHRS and CDR2 is YFSETQ. The CDR3 runs to 13 residues. Deletions cut 0 bases from V and 9 bases from J, with 7 bases between. The CDR3 region is CASSLVGASPLHF. The DNA of the CDR3 is TGCGCCAGCAGCTTGGTGGGAGCTTCACCCCTCCACTTT. Full variable domain (missing parts from reference TRBV5-1 and TRBJ1-6): KAGVTQTPRYLIKTRGQQVTLSCSPISGHRSVSWYQQTPGQGLQFLFEYFSETQRNKGNFPGRFSGRQFSNSRSEMNVSTLELGDSALYLCASSLVGASPLHFGNGTRLTVT.

As regards this clone: Different DNA sequences within this sample yield the same CDR3. The chain couples TRBV7-2 to TRBJ2-5; 8 positions match TRBD1. The CDR3 covers 14 residues. Trimming took 6 bases from V and 1 from J; bases not matched to a gene: 4. Germline assignment: CDR1 SGHTA and CDR2 FQGNSA. CDR3 sequence: CASSPDRGQETQYF. The CDR3 DNA reads TGTGCCAGCAGTCCCGACAGGGGCCAAGAGACCCAGTACTTC.

The chain combines TRBV14 with TRBJ2-7; 10 bases match TRBD1. The CDR3 extends over 14 amino acids. CDR1 SGHDN and CDR2 FVKESK come from the germline V gene. The trim removed 4 bases at V and 2 bases at J, leaving 2 bases unmatched. The CDR3 loop is CASSPGTGAYEQYF. Written as DNA, the CDR3 is TGTGCCAGCAGCCCAGGGACAGGGGCCTACGAGCAGTACTTC. Supplemented by reference TRBV14 and TRBJ2-7, the full variable domain reads EAGVTQFPSHSVIEKGQTVTLRCDPISGHDNLYWYRRVMGKEIKFLLHFVKESKQDESGMPNNRFLAERTGGTYSTLKVQPAELEDSGVYFCASSPGTGAYEQYFGPGTRLTVT.

The gene calls are TRBV4-1 and TRBJ2-5; 12 bases map to TRBD2. The CDR3 has 17 residues. Losses at the gene ends were 4 bases for V and 3 bases for J; bases not matched to a gene: 9. CDR1 and CDR2 from the germline V gene are MGHRA and YSYEKL. CDR3 region: CASSPASGGAREETQYF. The CDR3 nucleotides are TGCGCCAGCAGCCCGGCTAGCGGGGGGGCAAGAGAAGAGACCCAGTACTTC.

The CDR3 loop is CAWSLSGLGPQHF. The CDR3 region has the DNA TGTGCCTGGAGTCTATCAGGGCTTGGGCCCCAGCATTTT. The V gene is TRBV30, the J gene TRBJ1-5, with D possibly TRBD1 on 5 matching bases. Germline CDR1 and CDR2: GTSNPN and SVGIG (reference sequence). The CDR3 contains 13 residues. The V end lost 2 bases, the J end lost 9 bases, and 14 bases lay between the germline ends.

Remarks on this clone: At one end, the junction sequence differs from germline, possibly due to a read error. The J gene is TRBJ2-7, the V gene TRBV15; D is unclear. Germline V lookup: CDR1 LNHNV, CDR2 YYDKDF (reference sequence). The CDR3 has 15 residues. The DNA for the CDR3 is TGTGCCACCAGCGGAGACCCGTCGGGCTCCTACGAGCAGTACTTC. This translates into CATSGDPSGSYEQYF.

V gene TRBV9 combines with J gene TRBJ1-4; 7 bases fit TRBD1. With V trimmed by 8 bases and J by 6 bases, 7 bases remained unmatched. This CDR3 is 13 amino acids long. Germline V gene sequence: CDR1 SGDLS, CDR2 YYNGEE. CDR3 nucleotide sequence: TGTGCCAGTTACAGGGGTGGGGATGAAAAACTGTTTTTT. It specifies CASYRGGDEKLFF.

J is TRBJ1-3 and V is TRBV7-8; 7 nucleotides line up with TRBD1. J lost 4 bases, V lost 5 bases, and 2 bases had no gene match. Germline assignment: CDR1 SGHVS and CDR2 FQNEAQ. This CDR3 has 13 amino acids. The CDR3 region is CASSLDRGNTIYF. The CDR3 DNA sequence: TGTGCCAGCAGCCTGGACAGGGGAAACACCATATATTTT.